This T cell receptor (beta chain) was found in a study of T-cell memory formation after mild COVID-19. Overall study context: TCR clusters showed largely donor specificity. Notes on the study in general: The finding that pre-infection memory included some responding clones suggested that cross-reactive memory joined.

Sample barcodes and UMIs were carried by the TCR alpha and TCR beta cDNA libraries that 5'RACE generated with constant-segment primers. TCRdb fed the 5' RACE reads into MiXCR, producing one record per CDR3 protein. This table holds over 25,000 distinct CDR3 sequences, over 20% found once. There are a few counts of this clonotype. No antigen is known for it. The origin of this receptor is an adult who had mild COVID-19 (a few samples of this study predate the infection). Cell type and time point are not known. Source material: PBMCs or a T cell subset sorted from them (not recorded which).

CDR3 sequence (DNA): TGTGCCAGCAGCGAAACAGGGTTGGCAAACAATGAGCAGTTCTTC. Its translation is CASSETGLANNEQFF. The rearrangement links TRBV12-3 or TRBV12-4 to TRBJ2-1; D may be TRBD1 (6 bases). The CDR3 has 15 residues. V was cut by 6 bases and J by 5 bases, with 17 bases left in between.